The 9 T cell receptor beta chains below come from one sample, sequenced in a study of breast tumors, draining lymph nodes, adjacent tissues. TCRdb used MiXCR to reprocess the multiplex PCR reads, holding one entry per CDR3 protein. The table shows 20,000 or so distinct CDR3 sequences, with roughly 50% occurring only once. The sample consisted of breast tumor tissue. These receptors were collected from a female donor with breast cancer. Some clones in this sample may be carry-over from other donors' samples.

This clonotype was found many times. This could be a read error, since a much larger clone is one nucleotide away. The genes are TRBV11-2 and TRBJ2-5; D uncertain. CDR1 and CDR2 (germline): SGHAT, FQNNGV. The CDR3 length is 15 residues. CDR3 nucleotide sequence: TGTGCCAGCAGCTTAGATCTGGGGTACCAAGAGACCCGGTACTTC. Its protein product is CASSLDLGYQETRYF.

There are many counts of this clonotype. This chain connects TRBV6-4 to TRBJ2-1, with D hard to call. Germline V gene sequence: CDR1 MRHNA, CDR2 SNTAGT. The CDR3 covers 15 residues. V shed 3 bases and J shed 0 bases, with 9 bases lying between them. The CDR3 reads CASSESPGSYNEQFF. CDR3 DNA sequence: TGTGCCAGCAGTGAATCCCCAGGCTCCTACAATGAGCAGTTCTTC.

In this sample, this clonotype turned up many times. The chain combines TRBV11-2 with TRBJ2-2, with TRBD2 as a possible D gene (7 bases). V dropped 5 bases and J dropped 5 bases, with 15 bases sitting between them. The length of the CDR3 is 15 residues. Germline CDR1 SGHAT, CDR2 FQNNGV. CDR3 in amino acids: CASSVGGGGTGELFF. The CDR3 DNA reads TGTGCCAGCAGCGTGGGGGGAGGGGGAACCGGGGAGCTGTTTTTT.

This chain connects TRBV4-3 to TRBJ1-6; D unclear. V was trimmed by 8 bases and J by 9 bases, leaving 14 bases between them. In germline, CDR1 is LGHNA, CDR2 YSLEER. The CDR3 runs 13 residues. The CDR3 reads CASQRRMSSPLHF. In DNA, the CDR3 is TGCGCCAGCCAAAGACGGATGAGTTCACCCCTCCACTTT.

On this clonotype itself: Given the absence of the conserved phenylalanine or tryptophan at the CDR3 end, a read error is likely. The chain employs TRBV13 and TRBJ2-3; 11 positions agree with TRBD2. Germline trimming cut 10 bases from V and 3 bases from J; bases unmatched to any gene: 12. CDR1 is PRHDT, CDR2 FYEKMQ, per germline (reference sequence). The CDR3 is 16 residues long. The CDR3 sequence: CANSWGTSGQTDTQYL. CDR3 nucleotide sequence: TGTGCCAACAGTTGGGGGACTAGCGGACAGACAGATACGCAGTATCTT.

Turning to this clonotype: The junction departs from germline at one end; a sequencing error may be responsible. CDR3 DNA sequence: TGCAGTGCGCAGACGGGCGTTTCCTACGCGCAGTACTTC. It codes for CSAQTGVSYAQYF. The chain couples TRBV20-1 to TRBJ2-7; D is undetermined. Germline lookup yields CDR1 DFQATT and CDR2 SNEGSKA (reference sequence). This CDR3 is built from 13 residues.

Written as DNA, the CDR3 is TGTGCCAGCAGCTTAGGGGGGACAGGGGGCTCCGATACGCAGTATTTT. Its protein product is CASSLGGTGGSDTQYF. This chain links TRBV7-2 with TRBJ2-3; 12 bases match TRBD1. The CDR3 runs 16 residues. V lost 1 base and J lost 6; bases outside the gene matches: 5. Germline V gene lookup returns CDR1 SGHTA and CDR2 FQGNSA.

This clonotype is medium-sized within its sample. The chain has TRBV29-1 and TRBJ2-1; 9 nucleotides match TRBD2. Germline V gives CDR1 SQVTM, CDR2 ANQGSEA. This CDR3 is built from 13 residues. The V segment lost 4 bases and the J segment 9 bases; nucleotides outside the gene matches: 7. The CDR3: CSVGGSGSFEQFF. CDR3 coding DNA: TGCAGCGTTGGTGGTAGCGGGAGTTTTGAGCAGTTCTTC.

The chain has TRBV25-1 and TRBJ2-5; TRBD1 matches 10 bases. This CDR3 spans 15 amino acids. Germline assignment: CDR1 MGHDK and CDR2 SYGVNS. Trimming at V came to 5 bases and at J to 3 bases, leaving 6 bases not matched to a gene. CDR3 protein: CASSIDRGQEETQYF. CDR3 nucleotide sequence: TGTGCCAGCAGTATTGACAGGGGGCAAGAAGAGACCCAGTACTTC.